The 5 T cell receptor beta chains given below trace back to one sample, sequenced in a study of graft-versus-host responses after intestinal transplantation. Clones were sequenced by immunoSEQ multiplex PCR, and TCRdb holds only the in-frame ones, with some missing. This sample carries about 20,000 clones, 85% to 95% of them seen once, and the ten largest clones take about 0.83%. Sequenced material: PBMCs, taken 23 days after intestinal transplant. The receptors stem from a human patient who received an intestinal transplant, so some T cells may come from the graft donor.

V is TRBV13 and J is TRBJ2-1, with TRBD2 identical over 7 bases. Trimming at V came to 7 bases and at J to 5 bases, leaving 11 bases not matched to a gene. The V gene's germline CDR1 is PRHDT and CDR2 FYEKMQ (reference sequence). CDR3 length equals 15 residues. CDR3 nucleotide sequence: TGTGCCAGCAACGTCGGGCTAGCGGAGCACAATGAGCAGTTCTTC. This gives the protein CASNVGLAEHNEQFF.

The chain carries TRBV5-1 and TRBJ2-7, with no clear D. Trimming took 4 bases from V and 7 from J, leaving 9 bases between them. This CDR3 has 11 residues. CDR1 SGHRS and CDR2 YFSETQ come from the germline V gene. CDR3 sequence (DNA): TGCGCCAGCAGCCTTTGGGATGAGCAGTACTTC. Its translation is CASSLWDEQYF. The full variable domain, rest sourced from reference TRBV5-1 and TRBJ2-7, is KAGVTQTPRYLIKTRGQQVTLSCSPISGHRSVSWYQQTPGQGLQFLFEYFSETQRNKGNFPGRFSGRQFSNSRSEMNVSTLELGDSALYLCASSLWDEQYFGPGTRLTVT.

The chain joins TRBV6-1 to TRBJ2-1, with TRBD1 matching over 9 bases. V gave up 2 bases and J gave up 5 bases; unmatched junction bases: 10. This CDR3 contains 17 residues. Looked up from germline, CDR1 is MNHNS and CDR2 is SASEGT. The CDR3 coding sequence is TGTGCCAGCAGTGAACCGGGACAGGGCGTTTGGAACAATGAGCAGTTCTTC. The encoded protein is CASSEPGQGVWNNEQFF.

V is TRBV5-1 and J is TRBJ2-6; no definite D call. V was pared by 1 base and J by 2 bases, with 1 base between. The germline gives CDR1 SGHRS, CDR2 YFSETQ. The CDR3 covers 13 residues. CDR3 protein: CASSLPGANVLTF. CDR3 nucleotide sequence: TGCGCCAGCAGCTTGCCTGGGGCCAACGTCCTGACTTTC.

The chain joins TRBV11-2 to TRBJ1-4; 10 bases are a match to TRBD1. Germline V gene sequence: CDR1 SGHAT, CDR2 FQNNGV. The ends lost 5 bases at V and 4 bases at J; junction bases unmatched: 7. This CDR3 region has 16 residues. CDR3 sequence (DNA): TGTGCCAGCAGCGGACGGACAGGGGGGGGTAATGAAAAACTGTTTTTT. It specifies CASSGRTGGGNEKLFF.